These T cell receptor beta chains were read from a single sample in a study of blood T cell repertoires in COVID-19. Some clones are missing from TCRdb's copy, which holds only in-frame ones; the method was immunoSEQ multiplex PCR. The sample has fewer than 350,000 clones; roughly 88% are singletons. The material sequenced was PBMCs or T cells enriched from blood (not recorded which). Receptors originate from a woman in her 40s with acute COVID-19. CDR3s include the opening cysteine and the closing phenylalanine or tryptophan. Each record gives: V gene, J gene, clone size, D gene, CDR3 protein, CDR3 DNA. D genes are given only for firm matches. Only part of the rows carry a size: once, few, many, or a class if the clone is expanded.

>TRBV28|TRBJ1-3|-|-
CASSLSQGYTLGNTIYF
TGTGCCAGCAGTTTATCCCAGGGCTACACCTTGGGAAACACCATATATTTT
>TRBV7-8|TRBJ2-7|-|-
CASSLGPSYEQYF
TGTGCCAGCAGCTTAGGGCCGTCCTACGAGCAGTACTTC
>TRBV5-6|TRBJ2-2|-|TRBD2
CASTPLGGLANTGELFF
TGTGCCAGCACCCCCTTGGGGGGACTAGCGAACACCGGGGAGCTGTTTTTT
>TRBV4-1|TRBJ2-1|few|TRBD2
CASSQDHSGTYNEQFF
TGCGCCAGCAGCCAAGATCACAGCGGGACCTACAATGAGCAGTTCTTC
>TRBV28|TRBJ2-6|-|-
CASSPLGIGSGANVLTF
TGTGCCAGCAGCCCCCTTGGCATTGGCTCTGGGGCCAACGTCCTGACTTTC
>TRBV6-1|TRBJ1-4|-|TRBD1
CASSEASRPGGFEKLFF
TGTGCCAGCAGTGAAGCCTCAAGGCCAGGGGGTTTTGAAAAACTGTTTTTT
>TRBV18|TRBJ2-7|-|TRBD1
CASSHGTGNEQYF
TGTGCCAGCTCACACGGGACAGGGAACGAGCAGTACTTC
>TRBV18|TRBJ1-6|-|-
CASSRTGSSYNSPLHF
TGTGCCAGCTCAAGGACGGGGAGCTCCTATAATTCACCCCTCCACTTT
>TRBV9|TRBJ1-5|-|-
CASSVGGNSNQPQHF
TGTGCCAGCAGCGTAGGAGGTAATAGCAATCAGCCCCAGCATTTT
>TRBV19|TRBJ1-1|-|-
CASSIGSGDKAFF
TGTGCCAGTAGTATCGGGTCAGGGGATAAAGCTTTCTTT
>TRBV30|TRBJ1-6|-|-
CAWSPLKRGNNSPLHF
TGTGCCTGGAGTCCTCTGAAGAGGGGGAATAATTCACCCCTCCACTTT
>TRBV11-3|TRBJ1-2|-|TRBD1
CASTQTGNYGYTF
TGTGCCAGCACCCAGACAGGGAACTATGGCTACACCTTC
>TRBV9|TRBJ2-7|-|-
CASSDRYAYEQYF
TGTGCCAGCAGCGACAGGTACGCTTACGAGCAGTACTTC
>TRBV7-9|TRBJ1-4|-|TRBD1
CASSQGQGSFSNEKLFF
TGTGCCAGCAGCCAGGGACAGGGATCCTTCTCTAATGAAAAACTGTTTTTT
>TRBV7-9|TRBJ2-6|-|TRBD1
CASSPGQGVLGSGANVLTF
TGTGCCAGCAGCCCGGGACAGGGGGTATTGGGGTCTGGGGCCAACGTCCTGACTTTC
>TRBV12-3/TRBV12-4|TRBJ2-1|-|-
CASSLYGGKFF
TGTGCCAGCAGTTTATATGGGGGGAAGTTCTTC
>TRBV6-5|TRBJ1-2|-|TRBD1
CASREGTGGTGGYTF
TGTGCCAGCAGGGAGGGGACAGGGGGCACGGGTGGCTACACCTTC
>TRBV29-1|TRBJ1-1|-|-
CSVLTENTEAFF
TGCAGCGTTTTGACAGAGAACACTGAAGCTTTCTTT
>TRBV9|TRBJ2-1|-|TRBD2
CASSPRDYPSYNEQFF
TGTGCCAGCAGCCCCAGGGACTACCCGTCCTACAATGAGCAGTTCTTC
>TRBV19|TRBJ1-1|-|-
CASRPDRMNTEAFF
TGTGCCAGTAGACCCGACAGGATGAACACTGAAGCTTTCTTT
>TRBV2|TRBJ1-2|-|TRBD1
CASSEGVGTGRF
TGTGCCAGCAGTGAAGGGGTTGGGACAGGGAGGTTC
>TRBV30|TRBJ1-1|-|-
CAWSGQVNTEAFF
TGTGCCTGGAGTGGACAGGTAAACACTGAAGCTTTCTTT
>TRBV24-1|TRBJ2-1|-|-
CATSDWGSLGGNEQFF
TGTGCCACCAGTGATTGGGGCTCGTTAGGTGGCAATGAGCAGTTCTTC
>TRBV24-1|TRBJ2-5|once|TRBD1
CAIGTGETQYF
TGTGCCATCGGGACAGGGGAGACCCAGTACTTC
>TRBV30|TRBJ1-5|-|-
CAWSGQNLNQPQHF
TGTGCCTGGAGTGGACAGAACCTCAATCAGCCCCAGCATTTT
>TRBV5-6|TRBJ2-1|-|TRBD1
CASSDDRGIEQFF
TGTGCCAGCAGCGATGACAGGGGGATTGAGCAGTTCTTC
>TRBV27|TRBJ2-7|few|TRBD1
CASSPLSPTGTYEQYF
TGTGCCAGCAGTCCCCTATCCCCGACAGGGACCTACGAGCAGTACTTC
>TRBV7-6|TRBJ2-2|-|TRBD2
CASSLGGLREGDTGELFF
TGTGCCAGCAGCTTAGGAGGCCTGAGGGAGGGAGACACCGGGGAGCTGTTTTTT
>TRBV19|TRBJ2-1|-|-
CASTSDSSYNEQFF
TGTGCCAGTACCTCAGACAGCTCCTACAATGAGCAGTTCTTC
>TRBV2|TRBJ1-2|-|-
CASSYLYGYTF
TGTGCCAGCAGCTACTTATATGGCTACACCTTC
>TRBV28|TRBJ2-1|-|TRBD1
CASTSSGDREVNEQFF
TGTGCCAGCACTTCCTCCGGGGACAGGGAGGTCAATGAGCAGTTCTTC
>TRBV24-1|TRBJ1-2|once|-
CATSDFSGGDYGYTF
TGTGCCACCAGTGATTTCTCGGGGGGAGACTATGGCTACACCTTC
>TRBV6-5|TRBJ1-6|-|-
CASSYGHHNSPLHF
TGTGCCAGCAGTTACGGACATCACAATTCACCCCTCCACTTT
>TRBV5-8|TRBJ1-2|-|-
CASSLTLTGGYTF
TGTGCCAGCAGCCTGACCTTGACGGGTGGCTACACCTTC
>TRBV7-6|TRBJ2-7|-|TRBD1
CASSITGGMTSEQYF
TGTGCCAGCAGCATCACAGGGGGCATGACTAGCGAGCAGTACTTC
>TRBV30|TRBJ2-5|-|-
CAWSGGAQETQYF
TGTGCCTGGAGCGGCGGGGCTCAAGAGACCCAGTACTTC
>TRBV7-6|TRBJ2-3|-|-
CASSLSGDTQYF
TGTGCCAGCAGCCTATCGGGGGATACGCAGTATTTT
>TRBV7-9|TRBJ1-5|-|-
CASSPPGNQPQHF
TGTGCCAGCAGCCCACCAGGTAATCAGCCCCAGCATTTT
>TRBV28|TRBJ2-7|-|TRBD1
CASSLGQPAYEQYF
TGTGCCAGCAGTTTGGGACAGCCCGCCTACGAGCAGTACTTC
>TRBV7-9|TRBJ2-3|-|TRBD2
CATGTSGSTDTQYF
TGTGCCACGGGGACTAGCGGGAGCACAGATACGCAGTATTTT
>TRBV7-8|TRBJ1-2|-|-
CASSLAAGSYGYTF
TGTGCCAGCAGCTTAGCAGCGGGGTCCTATGGCTACACCTTC
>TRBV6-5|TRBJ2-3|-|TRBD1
CASRAGGRGTDTQYF
TGTGCCAGCAGAGCAGGGGGCAGGGGCACAGATACGCAGTATTTT
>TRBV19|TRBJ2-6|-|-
CASSIQGSRAGANVLTF
TGTGCCAGTAGTATACAGGGTAGTCGGGCTGGGGCCAACGTCCTGACTTTC
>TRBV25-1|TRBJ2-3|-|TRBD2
CASSDSGLAFDTQYF
TGTGCCAGCAGTGACTCGGGACTAGCTTTTGATACGCAGTATTTT
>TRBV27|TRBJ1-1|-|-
CASSLREGGTEAFF
TGTGCCAGCAGCCTCAGGGAAGGGGGCACTGAAGCTTTCTTT
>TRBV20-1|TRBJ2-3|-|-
CSALATDTQYF
TGCAGTGCGCTAGCGACAGATACGCAGTATTTT
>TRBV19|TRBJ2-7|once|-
CASSTGDGEQYF
TGTGCCAGTAGCACAGGTGACGGCGAGCAGTACTTC
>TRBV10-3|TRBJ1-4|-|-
CAIKDSNNEKLFF
TGTGCCATCAAGGACAGCAATAATGAAAAACTGTTTTTT
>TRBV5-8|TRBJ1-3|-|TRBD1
CASSRTDRGTPGNTIYF
TGTGCCAGCAGCCGGACCGACAGGGGAACCCCTGGAAACACCATATATTTT
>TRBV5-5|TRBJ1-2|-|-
CASSLSGNYGYTF
TGTGCCAGCAGCTTAAGCGGAAACTATGGCTACACCTTC
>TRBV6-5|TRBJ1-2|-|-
CASTTRANYGYTF
TGTGCCAGCACAACCAGGGCCAACTATGGCTACACCTTC
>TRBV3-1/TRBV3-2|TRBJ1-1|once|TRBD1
CASSRQGASEAFF
TGTGCCAGCAGCCGACAGGGAGCTTCTGAAGCTTTCTTT